This T cell receptor beta chain was captured by sequencing in a study of blood T cell repertoires in COVID-19. On this clone itself: Additional DNA sequences in this sample encode the identical CDR3.

Clones were read by immunoSEQ multiplex PCR, and TCRdb kept only the in-frame ones, dropping some. The sample consists of around 270,000 clones, around 87% of them appearing once. This receptor was identified in a woman aged 45-60 years with acute or convalescent COVID-19. The material sequenced was peripheral blood.

CDR3 region: CASSPDRGYGYTF. CDR3 nucleotide sequence: TGCGCCAGCAGCCCGGACAGGGGCTATGGCTACACCTTC. This chain connects TRBV5-1 to TRBJ1-2; TRBD1 aligns across 9 bases. V lost 4 bases and J lost 4; bases outside the gene matches: 2. This CDR3 has 13 residues. The germline CDR1 and CDR2 sequences are SGHRS and YFSETQ.